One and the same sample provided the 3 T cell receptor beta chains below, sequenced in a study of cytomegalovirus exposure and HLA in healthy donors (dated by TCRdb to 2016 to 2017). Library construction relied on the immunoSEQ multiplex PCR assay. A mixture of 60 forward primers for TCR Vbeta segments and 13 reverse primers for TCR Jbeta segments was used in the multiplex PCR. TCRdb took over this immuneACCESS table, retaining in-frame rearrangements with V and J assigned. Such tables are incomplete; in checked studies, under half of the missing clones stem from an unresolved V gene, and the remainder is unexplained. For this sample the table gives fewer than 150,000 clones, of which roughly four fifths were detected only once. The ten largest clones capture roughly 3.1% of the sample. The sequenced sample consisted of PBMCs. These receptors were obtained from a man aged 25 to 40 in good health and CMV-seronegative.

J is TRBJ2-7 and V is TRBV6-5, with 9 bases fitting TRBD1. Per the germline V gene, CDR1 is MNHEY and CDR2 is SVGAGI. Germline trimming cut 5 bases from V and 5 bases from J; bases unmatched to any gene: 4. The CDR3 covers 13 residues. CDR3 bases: TGTGCCAGCAGTAGGGACAGGGCGGACGAGCAGTACTTC. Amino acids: CASSRDRADEQYF.

CDR3 DNA sequence: TGTGCCAGCTCAACCGCCCCCCCGACTAGCGCACAAGAGACCCAGTACTTC. It is translated as CASSTAPPTSAQETQYF. The chain has TRBV28 and TRBJ2-5, with TRBD2 matching over 8 bases. Germline CDR1 MDHEN, CDR2 SYDVKM. The CDR3 contains 17 residues. V lost 8 bases to trimming and J lost 2 bases; unmatched junction nucleotides: 16.

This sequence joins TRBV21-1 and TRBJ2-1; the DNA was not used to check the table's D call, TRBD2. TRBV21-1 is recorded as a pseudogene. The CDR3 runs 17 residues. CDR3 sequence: CASSKARTSGRIDEQFF. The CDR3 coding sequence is TGTGCCAGCAGCAAAGCCCGGACTAGCGGGAGGATCGATGAGCAGTTCTTC.